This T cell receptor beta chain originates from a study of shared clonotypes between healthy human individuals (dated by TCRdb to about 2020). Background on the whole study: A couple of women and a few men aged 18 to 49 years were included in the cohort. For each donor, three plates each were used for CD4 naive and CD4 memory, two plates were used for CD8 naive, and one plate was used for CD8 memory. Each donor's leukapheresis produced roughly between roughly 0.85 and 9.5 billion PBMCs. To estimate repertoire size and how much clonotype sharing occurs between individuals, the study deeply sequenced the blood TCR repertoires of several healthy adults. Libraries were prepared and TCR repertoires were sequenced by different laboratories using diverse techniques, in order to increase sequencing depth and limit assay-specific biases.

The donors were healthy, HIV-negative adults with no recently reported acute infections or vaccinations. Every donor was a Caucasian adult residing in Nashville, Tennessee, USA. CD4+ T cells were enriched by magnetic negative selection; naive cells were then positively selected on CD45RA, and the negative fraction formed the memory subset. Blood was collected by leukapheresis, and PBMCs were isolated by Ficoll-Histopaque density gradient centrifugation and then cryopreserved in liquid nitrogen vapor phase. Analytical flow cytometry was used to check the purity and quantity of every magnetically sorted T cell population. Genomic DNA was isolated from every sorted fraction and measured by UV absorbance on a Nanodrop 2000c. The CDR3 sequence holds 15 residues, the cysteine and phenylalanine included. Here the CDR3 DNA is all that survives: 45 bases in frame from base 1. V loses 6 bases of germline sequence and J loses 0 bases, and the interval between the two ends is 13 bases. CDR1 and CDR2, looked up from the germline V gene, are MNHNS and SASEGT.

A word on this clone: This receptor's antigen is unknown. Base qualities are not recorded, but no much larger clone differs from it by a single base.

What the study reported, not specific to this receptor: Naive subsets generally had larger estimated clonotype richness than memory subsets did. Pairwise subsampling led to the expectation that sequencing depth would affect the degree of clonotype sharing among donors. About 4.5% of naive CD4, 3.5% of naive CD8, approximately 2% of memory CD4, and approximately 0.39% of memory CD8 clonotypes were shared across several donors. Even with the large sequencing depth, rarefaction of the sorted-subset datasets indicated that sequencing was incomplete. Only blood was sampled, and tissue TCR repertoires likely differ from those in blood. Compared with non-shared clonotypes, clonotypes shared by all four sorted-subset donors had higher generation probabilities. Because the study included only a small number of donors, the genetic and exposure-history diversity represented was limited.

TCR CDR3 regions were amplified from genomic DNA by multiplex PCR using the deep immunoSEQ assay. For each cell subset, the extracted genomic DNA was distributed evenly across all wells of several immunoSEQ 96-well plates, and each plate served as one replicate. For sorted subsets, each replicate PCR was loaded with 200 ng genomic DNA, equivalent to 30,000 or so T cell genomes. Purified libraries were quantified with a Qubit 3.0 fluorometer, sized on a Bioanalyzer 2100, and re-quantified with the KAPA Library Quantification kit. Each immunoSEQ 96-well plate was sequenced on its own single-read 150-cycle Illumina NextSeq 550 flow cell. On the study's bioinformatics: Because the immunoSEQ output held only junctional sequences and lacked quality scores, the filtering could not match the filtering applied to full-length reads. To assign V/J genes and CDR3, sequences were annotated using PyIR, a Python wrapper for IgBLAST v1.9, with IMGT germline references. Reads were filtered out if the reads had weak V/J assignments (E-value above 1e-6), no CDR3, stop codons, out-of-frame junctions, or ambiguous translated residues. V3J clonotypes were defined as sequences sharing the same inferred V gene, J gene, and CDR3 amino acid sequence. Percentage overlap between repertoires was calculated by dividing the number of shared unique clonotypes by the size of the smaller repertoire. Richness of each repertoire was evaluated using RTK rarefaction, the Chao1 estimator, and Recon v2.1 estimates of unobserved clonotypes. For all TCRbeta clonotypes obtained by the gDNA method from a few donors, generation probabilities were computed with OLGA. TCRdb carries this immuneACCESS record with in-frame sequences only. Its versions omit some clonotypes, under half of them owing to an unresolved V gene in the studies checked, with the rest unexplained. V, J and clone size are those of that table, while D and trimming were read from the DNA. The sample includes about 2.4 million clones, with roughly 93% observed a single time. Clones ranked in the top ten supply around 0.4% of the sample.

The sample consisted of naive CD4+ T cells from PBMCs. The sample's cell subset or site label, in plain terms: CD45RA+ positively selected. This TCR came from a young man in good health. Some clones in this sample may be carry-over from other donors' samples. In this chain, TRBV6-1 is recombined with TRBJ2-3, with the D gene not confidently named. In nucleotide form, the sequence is TGTGCCAGCAGAGATCCGGGTCTAAGCACAGATACGCAGTATTTT. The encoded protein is CASRDPGLSTDTQYF.